This passage covers 9 T cell receptor beta chains from one sample sequenced in a study of cytomegalovirus exposure and HLA in healthy donors. The PCR contained 60 Vbeta and 13 Jbeta primers. Produced via immunoSEQ multiplex PCR; TCRdb's table is partial and in-frame only. The sample yields around 200,000 clones, about three quarters seen once. Specimen: PBMCs. The receptors originated from a man between 40 and 49 years old in good health and CMV-seronegative.

V usage is TRBV5-1 and J usage is TRBJ2-7; 10 positions agree with TRBD2. The V and J ends lost 3 bases and 5 bases, in that order; junction bases with no gene match: 5. The V gene's germline CDR1 is SGHRS and CDR2 YFSETQ. This CDR3 spans 14 amino acids. The CDR3 bases are TGCGCCAGCAGCTCCGGGACTAGCGCCCACGAGCAGTACTTC. Its protein product is CASSSGTSAHEQYF.

The rearrangement joins TRBV5-1 to TRBJ2-7; weak D call: TRBD2 (6 bases). Germline-derived CDR1 and CDR2 are SGHRS and YFSETQ. With 4 bases removed from V and 2 bases from J, the gap between germline ends came to 16 bases. This CDR3 is 15 amino acids long. CDR3 nucleotides: TGCGCCAGCAGCCCGGGCGGGATGGCAACCTACGAGCAGTACTTC. Amino acid sequence: CASSPGGMATYEQYF.

The V call is TRBV6-6, the J call TRBJ2-4; maybe TRBD1 (6 bases). This CDR3 spans 15 amino acids. V was clipped by 5 bases and J by 1 base, with 12 bases between them. Germline assignment: CDR1 MNHNY and CDR2 SVGAGI (reference sequence). CDR3 region: CASSQGQNAKNIQYF. DNA of the CDR3: TGTGCCAGCAGTCAAGGACAGAATGCCAAAAACATTCAGTACTTC.

The chain combines TRBV9 with TRBJ1-2, with D perhaps TRBD1 (6 bases). Germline V CDR1 and CDR2: SGDLS, YYNGEE. The CDR3 contains 15 residues. V dropped 3 bases and J dropped 2 bases, with 14 bases sitting between them. This CDR3 is CASSGVEGVNYGYTF. Here the CDR3 DNA reads TGTGCCAGCAGCGGCGTAGAGGGGGTCAACTATGGCTACACCTTC.

The J gene is TRBJ2-2, the V gene TRBV6-5; 10 nucleotides match TRBD2. Germline-derived CDR1 and CDR2 are MNHEY and SVGAGI. With V trimmed by 4 bases and J by 6 bases, 5 bases remained unmatched. The CDR3 runs 15 residues. Here the CDR3 reads CASSSELAGAGELFF. CDR3 bases: TGTGCCAGCAGTTCAGAGCTAGCGGGAGCCGGGGAGCTGTTTTTT.

CDR3 bases: TGCAGTGCTTCCCTTACTGAAGCTTTCTTT. This codes for CSASLTEAFF. The rearrangement links TRBV20-1 to TRBJ1-1; no clear D. The germline gives CDR1 DFQATT, CDR2 SNEGSKA (reference sequence). V gave up 5 bases and J gave up 5 bases, with 6 bases separating them. The CDR3 has 10 amino acids.

The chain combines TRBV4-1 with TRBJ2-7, with 11 bases that match TRBD2. Unmatched junction bases numbered 13, after V lost 1 base and J lost 2 bases. The CDR3 runs to 19 residues. Germline V gene sequence: CDR1 MGHRA, CDR2 YSYEKL. The CDR3 reads CASSQVSPRSSGRTYEQYF. CDR3 in DNA: TGCGCCAGCAGCCAAGTGTCTCCTAGGTCTAGCGGGAGGACCTACGAGCAGTACTTC.

This chain uses TRBV14 with TRBJ2-7; TRBD2 matches at 8 bases. Germline V lookup: CDR1 SGHDN, CDR2 FVKESK. With V trimmed by 6 bases and J by 3 bases, 7 bases remained unmatched. The CDR3 length is 14 residues. The CDR3 sequence is CASRLTSGGYEQYF. The CDR3 DNA reads as TGTGCCAGCAGACTCACTAGCGGAGGCTACGAGCAGTACTTC. Full variable domain (rest looked up from reference TRBV14 and TRBJ2-7): EAGVTQFPSHSVIEKGQTVTLRCDPISGHDNLYWYRRVMGKEIKFLLHFVKESKQDESGMPNNRFLAERTGGTYSTLKVQPAELEDSGVYFCASRLTSGGYEQYFGPGTRLTVT.

The chain employs TRBV27 and TRBJ2-5; a possible D gene is TRBD1 (5 bases). The tail of the sequence fits TRBJ2-7 better, so the J call may be wrong. The CDR3 is made up of 13 amino acids. The germline gives CDR1 MNHEY, CDR2 SMNVEV (reference sequence). Written as DNA, the CDR3 is TGTGCCAGTTCGTGGGGCAGAACCTACGAGCAGTACTTC. It codes for CASSWGRTYEQYF.